This is a list of T cell receptor beta chains from one sample in a study of OX40 agonist ivuxolimab in advanced cancers. TCRdb's table, derived via immunoSEQ multiplex PCR, lists solely in-frame clones and lacks some. The sample lists fewer than 70,000 clones; 91% were seen once. The sequenced sample was CD4+ or CD8+ T cells sorted from blood, obtained in a trial of the OX40 agonist ivuxolimab. The receptors stem from an adult with an advanced solid tumor such as melanoma, head and neck, liver or kidney cancer. CDR3s include the opening cysteine and the closing phenylalanine or tryptophan. D genes are given only for firm matches. Expanded clones get a size class; other rows say once, few or many, or leave the size out.

j_call clone_size d_call v_call cdr3_nt cdr3_aa
TRBJ2-3 NA TRBD1 TRBV11-1 TGTGCCAGCAGCTTAGCCCGGGGACAGGGGGCCACAGATACGCAGTATTTT CASSLARGQGATDTQYF
TRBJ2-7 NA TRBD2 TRBV7-6 TGTGCCAGCAGCTTAGGAACCTCCGGGACTATCAACGAGCAGTACTTC CASSLGTSGTINEQYF
TRBJ1-4 NA NA TRBV6-5 TGTGCCAGCAGTTACATGTGGAAGAACAATGAAAAACTGTTTTTT CASSYMWKNNEKLFF
TRBJ2-1 NA TRBD1 TRBV7-6 TGTGCCAGCAGCTTAGCGGGACAGGGGTTCAACAATGAGCAGTTCTTC CASSLAGQGFNNEQFF
TRBJ2-3 NA NA TRBV7-2 TGTGCCAGCAGCCCGTGGTACTTGGATACGCAGTATTTT CASSPWYLDTQYF
TRBJ2-3 NA NA TRBV28 TGTGCCAGCAGCTATCGGCGGAGCACAGATACGCAGTATTTT CASSYRRSTDTQYF
TRBJ1-2 NA NA TRBV28 TGTGCCAGCAGTCCGAATGAGGCTAACTATGGCTACACCTTC CASSPNEANYGYTF
TRBJ2-2 NA TRBD2 TRBV27 TGTGCCAGCAGTCAGGGGACTAGCGTGAACACCGGGGAGCTGTTTTTT CASSQGTSVNTGELFF
TRBJ1-4 NA NA TRBV14 TGTGCCAGCAGCCTGCAAACTAATGAAAAACTGTTTTTT CASSLQTNEKLFF
TRBJ1-1 NA TRBD1 TRBV4-1 TGCGCCAGCAGCCCAGGGCAGGGGGACACTGAAGCTTTCTTT CASSPGQGDTEAFF
TRBJ1-5 NA NA TRBV7-2 TGTGCCAGCAGCCCTGGCCTCTATAGCAATCAGCCCCAGCATTTT CASSPGLYSNQPQHF
TRBJ2-1 NA NA TRBV7-9 TGTGCCAGCAGCTTAGAGGGGGATGAGCAGTTCTTC CASSLEGDEQFF
TRBJ2-1 NA TRBD1 TRBV7-8 TGTGCCAGCAGCTTTGACGGGACAGGGTCGGATGAGCAGTTCTTC CASSFDGTGSDEQFF
TRBJ2-1 NA NA TRBV5-6 TGTGCCAGCAGCCCGATATTACTTTCTGAGCAGTTCTTC CASSPILLSEQFF
TRBJ2-7 NA NA TRBV4-2 TGTGCCAGCAGCCAATCGACAGAGGGTTACTACGAGCAGTACTTC CASSQSTEGYYEQYF
TRBJ2-1 NA TRBD2 TRBV27 TGTGCCAGCAAGGTACTAGCGGGGGGCTACAATGAGCAGTTCTTC CASKVLAGGYNEQFF
TRBJ2-5 NA NA TRBV27 TGTGCCAGCAGTTTTGGGGGACTTCAAGAGACCCAGTACTTC CASSFGGLQETQYF
TRBJ2-1 NA TRBD1 TRBV4-1 TGCGCCAGCAGCCAAGCTCCGTCCGGGACAGGGTTGTTCTTC CASSQAPSGTGLFF
TRBJ1-1 NA NA TRBV7-9 TGTGCCAGCAGCGCAGGGGATAGGTCCACTGAAGCTTTCTTT CASSAGDRSTEAFF
TRBJ2-1 once NA TRBV11-3 TGTGCCAGCAGCTTAGAGTTCGATGAGCAGTTCTTC CASSLEFDEQFF
TRBJ2-7 NA NA TRBV11-2 TGTGCCAGCAGCTCCCCTCTCGAGCAGTACTTC CASSSPLEQYF
TRBJ1-3 NA NA TRBV4-3 TGCGCCAGCAGCCTGACCATGACGGAATCTGGAAACACCATATATTTT CASSLTMTESGNTIYF
TRBJ2-1 NA NA TRBV27 TGTGCCAGCAGTTTCACACCAATCTACAATGAGCAGTTCTTC CASSFTPIYNEQFF
TRBJ2-6 NA NA TRBV7-6 TGTGCCAGCAGCTTAGCGTTTGGTGGCGGCTCTGGGGCCAACGTCCTGACTTTC CASSLAFGGGSGANVLTF
TRBJ1-1 NA TRBD1 TRBV6-6 TGTGCCAGCAGTTCCTGGACAGGGGCCACTGAAGCTTTCTTT CASSSWTGATEAFF
TRBJ1-4 NA NA TRBV6-6 TGTGCCAGCAGTATCCCGACAGGCCTTAATGAAAAACTGTTTTTT CASSIPTGLNEKLFF
TRBJ1-1 NA NA TRBV28 TGTGCCAGCAGTTTAGCCAGGGCGAACACTGAAGCTTTCTTT CASSLARANTEAFF
TRBJ1-1 NA NA TRBV29-1 TGCAGCGTTGAAGATACCTCCGGGAGGACTGAAGCTTTCTTT CSVEDTSGRTEAFF
TRBJ1-1 NA NA TRBV6-5 TGTGCCAGCAGCCCGATGGGGGGGTGGACTGAAGCTTTCTTT CASSPMGGWTEAFF
TRBJ2-2 NA NA TRBV5-4 TGTGCCAGCAGCATGAGGCTTGCGAACACCGGGGAGCTGTTTTTT CASSMRLANTGELFF
TRBJ2-2 NA NA TRBV5-1 TGCGCCAGCAGCTTTCCCTGGGAAAACACCGGGGAGCTGTTTTTT CASSFPWENTGELFF
TRBJ2-2 NA TRBD1 TRBV28 TGTGCCAGCAGTGGCCGACAGGGGCAGCCCTCCGGGGAGCTGTTTTTT CASSGRQGQPSGELFF
TRBJ1-1 NA NA TRBV19 TGTGCCAGTAGTATTGTGATGAACACTGAAGCTTTCTTT CASSIVMNTEAFF
TRBJ2-5 NA TRBD2 TRBV28 TGTGCCAGCAGTTCTCCGGGACTAGCGGGATTGGGGACCCAGTACTTC CASSSPGLAGLGTQYF
TRBJ1-2 NA NA TRBV6-5 TGTGCCAGCAGTCCCACAACAGGTGCCGTCTATGGCTACACCTTC CASSPTTGAVYGYTF
TRBJ1-4 NA NA TRBV29-1 TGCAGCGTTGAAGATAGGGACATGGCATCGGAAAAACTGTTTTTT CSVEDRDMASEKLFF
TRBJ1-5 once NA TRBV7-9 TGTGCCAGCAGCCCAAACGGAGTCAATCAGCCCCAGCATTTT CASSPNGVNQPQHF
TRBJ2-1 NA TRBD1 TRBV15 TGTGCCACCAGCAGGGACGGGACAGGATGGAATGAGCAGTTCTTC CATSRDGTGWNEQFF
TRBJ1-3 once NA TRBV9 TGTGCCAGCAGCGTCCCCGGAAACACCATATATTTT CASSVPGNTIYF
TRBJ2-7 medium-sized TRBD1 TRBV27 TGTGCCAGCAGTTGGACAGGGGGGGAGCAGTACTTC CASSWTGGEQYF
TRBJ1-5 once TRBD1 TRBV27 TGTGCCAGCAGTCCGGGGACAGTGCATCAGCCCCAGCATTTT CASSPGTVHQPQHF
TRBJ2-2 NA NA TRBV4-3 TGCGCCAGCAGCCATTTCCCTCTGGGGCGGAACACCGGGGAGCTGTTTTTT CASSHFPLGRNTGELFF
TRBJ1-5 NA TRBD1 TRBV7-9 TGTGCCAGCACCGGGGACAGGGATCAGCCCCAGCATTTT CASTGDRDQPQHF
TRBJ1-2 NA NA TRBV9 TGTGCCAGCAGCGTAGGTCGGGAACCTGGCTACACCTTC CASSVGREPGYTF
TRBJ2-6 NA NA TRBV27 TGTGCCAGCAGTTTAATGCAGGGCTCTGGGGCCAACGTCCTGACTTTC CASSLMQGSGANVLTF
TRBJ1-1 NA NA TRBV10-3 TGTGCCATCACCGAAGGGGACCGCGAAGCTTTCTTT CAITEGDREAFF
TRBJ2-1 NA NA TRBV27 TGTGCCAGCAGTCCAGACTACCTAGAGCAGTTCTTC CASSPDYLEQFF
TRBJ2-1 NA NA TRBV5-1 TGCGCCAGCAGCTTGGTTGGAGAACACAATGAGCAGTTCTTC CASSLVGEHNEQFF
TRBJ2-3 NA NA TRBV9 TGTGCCAGCAGCCGGACAGCGGATACGCAGTATTTT CASSRTADTQYF
TRBJ2-7 NA NA TRBV28 TGTGCCAGCGGAGAATTCCGGGACTCCAAAAGGTGGGAGCAGTACTTC CASGEFRDSKRWEQYF
TRBJ2-7 NA NA TRBV5-5 TGTGCCAGCAGCTTGGTGTTGACGGAACCCTACGAGCAGTACTTC CASSLVLTEPYEQYF
TRBJ2-1 NA NA TRBV7-8 TGTGCCAGCAGCTTAGGTGCGGGTTCATACAATGAGCAGTTCTTC CASSLGAGSYNEQFF
TRBJ2-1 NA TRBD2 TRBV10-3 TGTGCCATCAGTGAGTCTGGTAGCGGGAGGGGCAGTGAGCAGTTCTTC CAISESGSGRGSEQFF
TRBJ1-2 NA NA TRBV15 TGTGCCACCAGCAGTCCCCTGGGGCAGGCGGGGTACTATGGCTACACCTTC CATSSPLGQAGYYGYTF